Below, 21 T cell receptor beta chains from the same sample are listed, as sequenced in a study of OX40 agonist ivuxolimab in advanced cancers. Generated by immunoSEQ multiplex PCR, the TCRdb table keeps only in-frame clones and is missing some. The table includes approximately 58,000 clones, 75% to 95% detected once. Material: CD4+ or CD8+ T cells sorted from blood, obtained in a trial of the OX40 agonist ivuxolimab. The origin of the receptors is an adult with an advanced solid tumor such as melanoma, head and neck, liver or kidney cancer.

In this sample, this clone turned up a few times. The chain uses TRBV10-3 and TRBJ1-5, with TRBD1 matching 7 bases. CDR3 length: 12 residues. V gave up 10 bases and J gave up 2 bases; unmatched junction bases: 2. CDR1 and CDR2 (germline): ENHRY, SYGVKD. The CDR3 DNA reads as TGTGCCACCGGACAGGGCAATCAGCCCCAGCATTTT. It encodes CATGQGNQPQHF.

The chain recombines TRBV18 with TRBJ1-3; 7 nucleotides agree with TRBD1. This CDR3 spans 16 amino acids. V trimming: 2 bases; J trimming: 0 bases; junction bases outside the gene matches: 4. Germline V gene sequence: CDR1 KGHSH, CDR2 LQKENI. This CDR3 is CASSPGTALSGNTIYF. CDR3 coding DNA: TGTGCCAGCTCACCAGGGACAGCGCTCTCTGGAAACACCATATATTTT.

The CDR3 bases are TGTGCCAGCAGTACACCAGGGTCCACTGAAGCTTTCTTT. The encoded protein is CASSTPGSTEAFF. This rearrangement joins TRBV6-6 to TRBJ1-1, with D tentatively TRBD1 (5 bases). CDR1 MNHNY and CDR2 SVGAGI come from the germline V gene (reference sequence). The V and J ends lost 5 bases and 4 bases respectively, with 11 bases between them. This CDR3 spans 13 amino acids.

The V gene is TRBV19, the J gene TRBJ1-2, with D possibly matching TRBD1 (5 bases). The CDR3 is made up of 13 amino acids. V shed 9 bases and J shed 0 bases, with 11 bases lying between them. Per the germline V gene, CDR1 is LNHDA and CDR2 is SQIVND (reference sequence). CDR3: CASRDRANYGYTF. The CDR3 DNA follows: TGTGCCAGCCGGGACCGAGCTAACTATGGCTACACCTTC.

The chain couples TRBV5-8 to TRBJ1-2; TRBD1 might be the D (5 bases). The V gene lost 0 bases and the J gene lost 2 bases, with 14 bases spanning the gap. The CDR3 extends over 16 amino acids. The germline V gene encodes CDR1 SGHTS and CDR2 YDEGEE. CDR3 coding DNA: TGTGCCAGCAGCTTGGGGAGCACACGGGGGAACTATGGCTACACCTTC. Translating it yields CASSLGSTRGNYGYTF.

V usage is TRBV11-2 and J usage is TRBJ2-7; TRBD2 matches 9 bases. The CDR3 is 14 amino acids. Germline V gives CDR1 SGHAT, CDR2 FQNNGV. J lost 3 bases, V lost 4 bases, and 4 bases had no gene match. In nucleotides, the CDR3 is TGTGCCAGCAGCTCACTAGCGGGCATCTACGAGCAGTACTTC. Translated: CASSSLAGIYEQYF.

This chain uses TRBV7-6 with TRBJ1-3, with 7 bases aligning to TRBD1. V lost 4 bases, J lost 0 bases, and 9 bases stayed unmatched. This CDR3 is built from 17 residues. Germline CDR1 is SGHVS and CDR2 is FNYEAQ. CDR3 DNA sequence: TGTGCCAGCAGCTCCTGGGGGGGACAGACCTCTGGAAACACCATATATTTT. It specifies CASSSWGGQTSGNTIYF.

The V gene is TRBV6-6, the J gene TRBJ2-1; D is possibly TRBD2 (5 bases). The germline gives CDR1 MNHNY, CDR2 SVGAGI (reference sequence). The length of the CDR3 is 15 residues. V lost 6 bases and J 6 bases, leaving 18 bases between the germline ends. For the CDR3, the DNA is TGTGCCAGCAGCCGACCCCGGGAACCCCCCAATGAGCAGTTCTTC. As protein: CASSRPREPPNEQFF.

The V and J genes are TRBV5-8 and TRBJ1-5, with D maybe TRBD1 (5 bases). Germline lookup yields CDR1 SGHTS and CDR2 YDEGEE. This CDR3 region has 15 residues. Trimming removed 0 bases from V and 0 bases from J, with 7 bases in between. The CDR3 is CASSLGDYSNQPQHF. The CDR3 bases are TGTGCCAGCAGCTTGGGGGACTATAGCAATCAGCCCCAGCATTTT.

The chain links TRBV30 to TRBJ2-7; no clear D. Trimming stripped 0 bases from V and 2 bases from J, with 14 bases between. CDR1 and CDR2 from the germline V gene are GTSNPN and SVGIG (reference sequence). This CDR3 is 15 amino acids long. CDR3 residues: CAWSVGPDPTYEQYF. In nucleotides, the CDR3 is TGTGCCTGGAGTGTTGGGCCAGACCCAACCTACGAGCAGTACTTC.

This rearrangement joins TRBV10-3 to TRBJ2-4; D tentatively fits TRBD1 or TRBD2 (6 bases each). The length of the CDR3 is 13 residues. Trimming left V 2 bases short and J 6 bases short, with 8 bases between. Germline lookup yields CDR1 ENHRY and CDR2 SYGVKD. CDR3 sequence reads: CAISEEGGNIQYF. The CDR3 nucleotides are TGTGCCATCAGTGAGGAGGGGGGAAACATTCAGTACTTC.

A word on this clone: At one end the junction does not follow the germline gene, possibly because of a read error. The V gene is TRBV7-9, the J gene TRBJ2-7; no clear D. CDR3 length equals 14 residues. Per the germline V gene, CDR1 is SEHNR and CDR2 is FQNEAQ (reference sequence). The CDR3 loop is CASSLVAGSHEQYF. In nucleotides, the CDR3 is TGTGCCAGCAGCTTAGTCGCAGGCTCCCACGAGCAGTACTTC.

As regards this clone: Compared with germline, one end of the junction differs, possibly owing to a read error. The J gene is TRBJ2-1, the V gene TRBV6-5; D is undetermined. Per germline, CDR1 MNHEY and CDR2 SVGAGI. This CDR3 has 12 residues. The CDR3 coding sequence is TGTGCCATCAGTTCTGGTTGGGGAGAGCAGTTCTTC. This encodes CAISSGWGEQFF.

The rearrangement links TRBV18 to TRBJ1-3, with D unclear. CDR3 length equals 17 residues. Looked up from germline, CDR1 is KGHSH and CDR2 is LQKENI. V was pared by 2 bases and J by 0 bases, with 14 bases between. CDR3 sequence (DNA): TGTGCCAGCTCACCATTTCCCGTAGTTAGCTCTGGAAACACCATATATTTT. It codes for CASSPFPVVSSGNTIYF.

The J gene is TRBJ1-1, the V gene TRBV27; no clear D gene. This CDR3 is built from 13 residues. V lost 2 bases to trimming and J lost 5 bases, with 9 bases between them. CDR1 is MNHEY, CDR2 SMNVEV, per germline (reference sequence). The CDR3 DNA follows: TGTGCCAGCAGTTTAGGTCGGGAAACTGAAGCTTTCTTT. This gives the protein CASSLGRETEAFF.

As regards this clone: The sample holds other DNA sequences that translate to the same CDR3. The chain recombines TRBV5-1 with TRBJ1-1; D not certain. The CDR3 runs 13 residues. The V gene lost 0 bases and the J gene lost 1 base, with 4 bases spanning the gap. Germline V gene sequence: CDR1 SGHRS, CDR2 YFSETQ. In DNA form, the CDR3 reads TGCGCCAGCAGCTTGGGCGGGAACACTGAAGCTTTCTTT. Protein product: CASSLGGNTEAFF.

The chain combines TRBV10-3 with TRBJ2-1; possibly TRBD1 for D (6 bases). The CDR3 runs to 13 residues. V was clipped by 8 bases and J by 9 bases, with 17 bases between them. Germline V lookup: CDR1 ENHRY, CDR2 SYGVKD. The CDR3 bases are TGTGCCATCCGTCTTTTACAGGGTACTGAGCAGTTCTTC. This codes for CAIRLLQGTEQFF.

This chain uses TRBV6-6 with TRBJ2-1; the D is unclear. Germline CDR1 and CDR2: MNHNY and SVGAGI (reference sequence). This CDR3 is 15 amino acids long. Trimming took off 6 bases at V and 4 bases at J, with 16 bases between the two ends. The CDR3 loop is CASSPAGQPYNEQFF. In DNA, the CDR3 is TGTGCCAGCAGCCCCGCCGGGCAGCCGTACAATGAGCAGTTCTTC.

The rearrangement uses TRBV6-5 and TRBJ1-4, with D maybe TRBD1 (5 bases). This CDR3 comprises 16 residues. Germline CDR1 reads MNHEY; CDR2 reads SVGAGI. V lost 0 bases to trimming and J lost 7 bases, with 15 bases between them. CDR3 sequence: CASSYSIGQGREKLFF. The CDR3 DNA reads TGTGCCAGCAGTTACTCGATCGGGCAGGGACGTGAAAAACTGTTTTTT.

The V call is TRBV6-5, the J call TRBJ2-2; TRBD2 might be the D (6 bases). The length of the CDR3 is 15 residues. V lost 2 bases to trimming and J lost 4 bases, with 11 bases between them. In germline, CDR1 is MNHEY, CDR2 SVGAGI. The CDR3 nucleotides read TGTGCCAGCAGTTACGGCGGGACGGGCACCGGGGAGCTGTTTTTT. Its protein product is CASSYGGTGTGELFF.

The chain couples TRBV6-5 to TRBJ2-3, with TRBD2 matching over 10 bases. V dropped 7 bases and J dropped 9; count of bases not matched to a gene: 13. The germline gives CDR1 MNHEY, CDR2 SVGAGI. CDR3 length equals 15 residues. The CDR3 sequence: CASKRLAGSPKTQYF. As DNA, the CDR3 is TGTGCCAGCAAAAGACTAGCGGGCTCCCCGAAGACGCAGTATTTT.